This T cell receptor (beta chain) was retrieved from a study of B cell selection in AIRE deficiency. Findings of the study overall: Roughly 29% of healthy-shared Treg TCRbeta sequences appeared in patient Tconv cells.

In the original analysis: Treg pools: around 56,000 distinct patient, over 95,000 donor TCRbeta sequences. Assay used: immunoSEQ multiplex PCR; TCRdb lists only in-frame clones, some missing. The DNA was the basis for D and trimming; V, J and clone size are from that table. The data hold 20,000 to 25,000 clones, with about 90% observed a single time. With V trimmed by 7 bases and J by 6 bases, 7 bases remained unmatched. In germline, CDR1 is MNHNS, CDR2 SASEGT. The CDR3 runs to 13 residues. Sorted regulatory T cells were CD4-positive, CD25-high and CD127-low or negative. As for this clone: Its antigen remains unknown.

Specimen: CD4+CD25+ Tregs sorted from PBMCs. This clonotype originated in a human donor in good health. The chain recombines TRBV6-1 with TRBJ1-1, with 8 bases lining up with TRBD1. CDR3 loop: CASKGTGNAEAFF. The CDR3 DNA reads TGTGCCAGCAAAGGGACAGGAAACGCTGAAGCTTTCTTT.